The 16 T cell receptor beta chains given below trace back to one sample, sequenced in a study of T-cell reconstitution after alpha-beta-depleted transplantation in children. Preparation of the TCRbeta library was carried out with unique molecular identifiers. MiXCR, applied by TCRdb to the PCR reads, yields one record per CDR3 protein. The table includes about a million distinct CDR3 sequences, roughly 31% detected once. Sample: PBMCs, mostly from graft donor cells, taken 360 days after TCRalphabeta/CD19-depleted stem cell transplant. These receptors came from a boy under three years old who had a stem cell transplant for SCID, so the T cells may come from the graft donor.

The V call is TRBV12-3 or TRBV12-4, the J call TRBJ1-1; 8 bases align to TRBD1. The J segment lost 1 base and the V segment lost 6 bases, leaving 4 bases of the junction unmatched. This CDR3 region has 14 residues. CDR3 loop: CASSEDRGNTEAFF. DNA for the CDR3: TGTGCCAGCAGCGAAGACAGGGGGAACACTGAAGCTTTCTTT.

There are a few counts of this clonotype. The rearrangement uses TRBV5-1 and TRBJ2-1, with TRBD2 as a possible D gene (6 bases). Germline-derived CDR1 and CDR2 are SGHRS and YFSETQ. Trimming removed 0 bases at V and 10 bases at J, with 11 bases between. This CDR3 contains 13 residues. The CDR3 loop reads CASSLAPGGEQFF. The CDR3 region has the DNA TGCGCCAGCAGCTTGGCCCCAGGAGGGGAGCAGTTCTTC.

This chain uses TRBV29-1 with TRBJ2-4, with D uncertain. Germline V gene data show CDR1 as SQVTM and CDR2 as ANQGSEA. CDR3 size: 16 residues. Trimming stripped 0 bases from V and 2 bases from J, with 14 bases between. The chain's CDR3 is CSVEDSGGWTKNIQYF. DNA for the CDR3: TGCAGCGTTGAAGATTCCGGCGGTTGGACCAAAAACATTCAGTACTTC. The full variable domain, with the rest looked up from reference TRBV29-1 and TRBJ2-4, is SAVISQKPSRDICQRGTSLTIQCQVDSQVTMMFWYRQQPGQSLTLIATANQGSEATYESGFVIDKFPISRPNLTFSTLTVSNMSPEDSSIYLCSVEDSGGWTKNIQYFGAGTRLSVL.

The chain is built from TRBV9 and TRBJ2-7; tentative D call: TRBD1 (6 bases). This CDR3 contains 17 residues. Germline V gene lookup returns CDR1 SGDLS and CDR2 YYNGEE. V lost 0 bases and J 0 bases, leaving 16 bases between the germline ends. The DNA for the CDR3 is TGTGCCAGCAGCGTAGATCCCTGGACAGCCGGCTCCTACGAGCAGTACTTC. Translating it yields CASSVDPWTAGSYEQYF. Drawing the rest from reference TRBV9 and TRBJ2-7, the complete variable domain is DSGVTQTPKHLITATGQRVTLRCSPRSGDLSVYWYQQSLDQGLQFLIQYYNGEERAKGNILERFSAQQFPDLHSELNLSSLELGDSALYFCASSVDPWTAGSYEQYFGPGTRLTVT.

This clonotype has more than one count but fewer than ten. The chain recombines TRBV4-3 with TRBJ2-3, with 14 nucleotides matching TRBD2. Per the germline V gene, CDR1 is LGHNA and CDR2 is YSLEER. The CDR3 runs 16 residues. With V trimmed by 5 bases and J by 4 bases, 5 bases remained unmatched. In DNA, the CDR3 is TGCGCCAGCAGCTTCGGACTAGCGGGGGGAGCAGATACGCAGTATTTT. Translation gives CASSFGLAGGADTQYF.

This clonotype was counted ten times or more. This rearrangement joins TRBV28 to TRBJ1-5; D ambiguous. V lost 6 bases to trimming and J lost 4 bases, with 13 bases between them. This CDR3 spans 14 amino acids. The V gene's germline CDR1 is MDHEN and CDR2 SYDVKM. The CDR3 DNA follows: TGTGCCAGCAGGATGGACGGGCAGAATCAGCCCCAGCATTTT. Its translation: CASRMDGQNQPQHF.

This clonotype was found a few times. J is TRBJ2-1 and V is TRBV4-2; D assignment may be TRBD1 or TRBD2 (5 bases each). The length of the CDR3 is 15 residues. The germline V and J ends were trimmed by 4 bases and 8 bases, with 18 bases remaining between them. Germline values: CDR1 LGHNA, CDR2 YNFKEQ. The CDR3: CASSLRDLVAHEQFF. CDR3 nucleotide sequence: TGTGCCAGCAGCCTAAGGGACCTGGTAGCCCATGAGCAGTTCTTC.

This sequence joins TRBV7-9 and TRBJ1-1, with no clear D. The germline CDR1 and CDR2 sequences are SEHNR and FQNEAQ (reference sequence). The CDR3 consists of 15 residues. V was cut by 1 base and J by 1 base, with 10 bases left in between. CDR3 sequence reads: CASSLDTVRNTEAFF. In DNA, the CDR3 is TGTGCCAGCAGCTTAGATACGGTACGGAACACTGAAGCTTTCTTT.

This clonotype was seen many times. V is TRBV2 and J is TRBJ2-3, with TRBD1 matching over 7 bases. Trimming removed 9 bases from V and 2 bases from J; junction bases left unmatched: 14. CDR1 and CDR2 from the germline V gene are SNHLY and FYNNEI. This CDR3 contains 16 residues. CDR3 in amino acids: CARGYLRDRPTDTQYF. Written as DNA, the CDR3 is TGTGCCAGAGGTTATCTCCGGGACAGACCCACAGATACGCAGTATTTT.

The CDR3 sequence: CASSQDAWQETQYF. For the CDR3, the DNA is TGCGCCAGCAGCCAGGACGCGTGGCAAGAGACCCAGTACTTC. The chain couples TRBV4-1 to TRBJ2-5; D ambiguous. V lost 3 bases and J lost 2, with 10 bases in between. This CDR3 region has 14 residues. Germline assignment: CDR1 MGHRA and CDR2 YSYEKL.

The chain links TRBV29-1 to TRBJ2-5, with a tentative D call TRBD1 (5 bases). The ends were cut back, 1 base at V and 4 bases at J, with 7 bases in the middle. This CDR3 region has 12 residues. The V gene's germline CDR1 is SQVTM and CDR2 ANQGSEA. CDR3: CSVEGQLETQYF. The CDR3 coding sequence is TGCAGCGTTGAAGGACAGCTAGAGACCCAGTACTTC.

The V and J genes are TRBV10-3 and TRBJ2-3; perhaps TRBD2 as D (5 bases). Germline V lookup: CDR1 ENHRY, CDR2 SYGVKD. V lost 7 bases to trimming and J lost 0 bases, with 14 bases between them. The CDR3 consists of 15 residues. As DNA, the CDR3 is TGTGCCATCAAGGTGCTAGCTCACAGCACAGATACGCAGTATTTT. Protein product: CAIKVLAHSTDTQYF.

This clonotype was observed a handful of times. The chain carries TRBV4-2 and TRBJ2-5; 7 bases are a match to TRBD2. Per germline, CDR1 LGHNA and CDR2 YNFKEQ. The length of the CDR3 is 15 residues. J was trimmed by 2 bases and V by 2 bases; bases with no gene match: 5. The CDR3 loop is CASSQTGGGQETQYF. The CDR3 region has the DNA TGTGCCAGCAGCCAAACTGGCGGGGGACAAGAGACCCAGTACTTC.

The CDR3 region is CASSLEPAGDNEQFF. The CDR3 DNA is TGCGCCAGCAGCTTGGAACCAGCGGGGGACAATGAGCAGTTCTTC. The chain joins TRBV5-1 to TRBJ2-1; the match to TRBD2 covers 8 bases. The CDR3 has 15 residues. Germline assignment: CDR1 SGHRS and CDR2 YFSETQ. V dropped 0 bases and J dropped 5; count of bases not matched to a gene: 4.

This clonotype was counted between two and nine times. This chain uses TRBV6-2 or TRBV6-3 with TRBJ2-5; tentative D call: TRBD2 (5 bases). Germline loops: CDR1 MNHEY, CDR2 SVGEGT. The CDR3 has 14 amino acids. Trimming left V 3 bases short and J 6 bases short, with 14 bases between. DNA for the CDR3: TGTGCCAGCAGTTATCCGTGGGCCGGGAAGACCCAGTACTTC. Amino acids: CASSYPWAGKTQYF.

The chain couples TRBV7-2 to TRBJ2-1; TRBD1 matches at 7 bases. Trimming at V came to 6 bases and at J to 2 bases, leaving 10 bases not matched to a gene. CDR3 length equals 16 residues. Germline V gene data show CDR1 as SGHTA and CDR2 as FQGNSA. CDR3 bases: TGTGCCAGCAGTTTACAGGGGCCCCGCACCTACAATGAGCAGTTCTTC. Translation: CASSLQGPRTYNEQFF.